These 4 T cell receptor beta chains were sequenced from one sample in a study of shared clonotypes between healthy human individuals. Positively selected for CCR7, the CD45RO-negative cells used as naive CD8 cells excluded terminally differentiated effector memory CD45RA+ cells. Data came from immunoSEQ multiplex PCR; TCRdb stores just in-frame clones and leaves some out. The table has hundreds of thousands of clones, nearly 97% seen once. The source material was naive CD8+ T cells sorted from blood. The receptors derive from a young woman in good health.

V usage is TRBV27 and J usage is TRBJ1-1; 7 bases are shared with TRBD1. Germline V lookup: CDR1 MNHEY, CDR2 SMNVEV (reference sequence). This CDR3 contains 16 residues. The J segment lost 5 bases and the V segment lost 2 bases, leaving 11 bases of the junction unmatched. The CDR3 DNA follows: TGTGCCAGCAGTTTAACGATGGGGACACAGGGGACTGAAGCTTTCTTT. Its protein product is CASSLTMGTQGTEAFF.

The chain combines TRBV9 with TRBJ2-1; D is tentatively TRBD1 or TRBD2 (7 bases each). The CDR3 totals 14 residues. V was clipped by 4 bases and J by 7 bases, with 15 bases between them. Germline CDR1 is SGDLS and CDR2 is YYNGEE. The CDR3 region has the DNA TGTGCCAGCAGCCTCATCAGGGGGGGAAATGAGCAGTTCTTC. Its protein is CASSLIRGGNEQFF. The entire variable domain, with the rest obtained from reference TRBV9 and TRBJ2-1, is as follows: DSGVTQTPKHLITATGQRVTLRCSPRSGDLSVYWYQQSLDQGLQFLIQYYNGEERAKGNILERFSAQQFPDLHSELNLSSLELGDSALYFCASSLIRGGNEQFFGPGTRLTVL.

This clone has just one count. This sequence joins TRBV27 and TRBJ2-3; D is undetermined. Trimming shortened V by 0 bases and J by 5 bases, and 9 bases separated the two germline ends. The germline V gene encodes CDR1 MNHEY and CDR2 SMNVEV (reference sequence). This CDR3 is built from 14 residues. The CDR3, as DNA: TGTGCCAGCAGTTTATCAAACTATAAAGATACGCAGTATTTT. It codes for CASSLSNYKDTQYF.

The J gene is TRBJ2-5, the V gene TRBV5-6, with TRBD1 matching 8 bases. The V gene end was trimmed by 0 bases and the J gene end by 5 bases; junction bases not matched to a gene: 6. This CDR3 has 15 amino acids. Germline lookup yields CDR1 SGHDT and CDR2 YYEEEE. CDR3 amino acids: CASSLVPGGGETQYF. Written as DNA, the CDR3 is TGTGCCAGCAGCTTGGTACCAGGGGGCGGGGAGACCCAGTACTTC.